This T cell receptor beta chain emerged from a study of blood T cell repertoires in COVID-19. Study-wide context: Samples representing acute and convalescent COVID-19 were sourced from the United States, Italy and Spain.

CDR1 is SGHDT and CDR2 is YYEEEE in the germline V gene. There are 15 residues in the CDR3. With 1 base removed from V and 2 bases from J, the gap between germline ends came to 10 bases. This clone was recorded only once. Data came from immunoSEQ multiplex PCR; TCRdb stores just in-frame clones and leaves some out. The repertoire has around 90,000 clones, roughly 80% of them found once; the top ten carry around 11%. The sequencing input was peripheral blood. This sequence was found in a woman between 65 and 79 years old with active or convalescent COVID-19. The chain recombines TRBV5-6 with TRBJ1-3, with a possible D match to TRBD1 (5 bases). CDR3 in amino acids: CASSLRRGAGNTIYF. The CDR3, as DNA: TGTGCCAGCAGCTTGCGGAGGGGCGCTGGAAACACCATATATTTT.